Sequencing of this T cell receptor beta chain was carried out in a study of blood T cells in healthy people across ages. Broader study findings: Naive T cell percentage and TCR beta diversity correlated strongly.

Sample-barcoded 5' priming and a J-beta primer mix drove a second PCR of roughly 6 to 12 cycles. TCRdb re-called the 5' RACE reads through MiXCR, storing one row per CDR3 protein. The table records under 2,000,000 distinct CDR3 sequences, roughly 49% of them present only once. Germline V CDR1 and CDR2: SGHRS, YFSETQ. Trimming cost V 4 bases and J 8 bases, with 22 bases left between them. The CDR3 runs to 16 residues. On this clonotype: The target antigen is unknown.

Sequencing was done on a sample of blood. This TCR came from a woman aged 40 to 55 in good health. V usage is TRBV5-1 and J usage is TRBJ2-1, with D perhaps TRBD2 (5 bases). This CDR3 is CASSLTAGSLSYEQFF. In DNA form, the CDR3 reads TGCGCCAGCAGCCTGACGGCGGGCTCTTTGAGCTATGAGCAGTTCTTC.